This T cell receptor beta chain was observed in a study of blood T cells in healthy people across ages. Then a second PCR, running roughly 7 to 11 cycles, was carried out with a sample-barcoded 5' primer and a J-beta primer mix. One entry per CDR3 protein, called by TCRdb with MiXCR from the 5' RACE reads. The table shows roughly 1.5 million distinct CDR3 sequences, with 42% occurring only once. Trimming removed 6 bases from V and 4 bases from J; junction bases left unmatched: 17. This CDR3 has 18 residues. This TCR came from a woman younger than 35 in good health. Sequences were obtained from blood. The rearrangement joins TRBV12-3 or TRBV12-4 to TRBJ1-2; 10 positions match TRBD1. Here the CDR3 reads CASSPLMGTGEVGYGYTF. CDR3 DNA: TGTGCCAGCAGCCCCCTGATGGGGACAGGGGAGGTTGGCTATGGCTACACCTTC.